The 5 T cell receptor beta chains listed next were all sequenced from one sample in a study of CD8+CD57+ T cells in acquired aplastic anemia. CD8+CD57+ cell expansion had been shown by flow cytometry in patients chosen for sequencing. Using genomic DNA as the template, TCR beta VDJ and CDR3 profiling was carried out. TCRdb re-derived calls from the reads in MiXCR, one entry per CDR3 protein. Of 400,000 to 600,000 distinct CDR3 sequences in the sample, about a third are singletons; the top ten hold nearly 0.85%. Input material: sorted CD4+, CD8+, or CD8+CD57+ T cells (not recorded which) from PBMCs. The receptors stem from a human donor with aplastic anemia.

Turning to this clonotype: A much larger clone differs by one base, so this may be a read error. The chain is built from TRBV19 and TRBJ1-5; D is unclear. In germline, CDR1 is LNHDA, CDR2 SQIVND (reference sequence). This CDR3 comprises 14 residues. The CDR3 loop reads CPSSPNLGNQPQHF. CDR3 nucleotide sequence: TGTCCCAGTAGTCCGAATCTTGGAAATCAGCCCCAGCATTTT.

This chain connects TRBV7-6 to TRBJ1-3; 7 positions agree with TRBD1. This CDR3 has 18 residues. The germline gives CDR1 SGHVS, CDR2 FNYEAQ. V shed 5 bases and J 0 bases; nucleotides not matched to a gene: 13. In nucleotides, the CDR3 is TGTGCCAGCAGCAACGCAGTTTACAGGGGATCCTCTGGAAACACCATATATTTT. It yields the protein CASSNAVYRGSSGNTIYF. Looking up the rest from reference TRBV7-6 and TRBJ1-3 gives the full variable domain: GAGVSQSPRYKVTKRGQDVALRCDPISGHVSLYWYRQALGQGPEFLTYFNYEAQQDKSGLPNDRFSAERPEGSISTLTIQRTEQRDSAMYRCASSNAVYRGSSGNTIYFGEGSWLTVV.

This clonotype came up many times. The chain combines TRBV25-1 with TRBJ1-1; 10 bases are shared with TRBD1. The germline V gene encodes CDR1 MGHDK and CDR2 SYGVNS. The CDR3 totals 19 residues. The junction had 13 bases not matched to a gene; V was cut back by 0 bases and J by 3 bases. CDR3 coding DNA: TGTGCCAGCAGTGAATATATAGCCCGGGACAGGGGCGGGGACACTGAAGCTTTCTTT. Amino acid sequence: CASSEYIARDRGGDTEAFF.

V is TRBV6-1 and J is TRBJ1-2; D unclear. Trimming removed 7 bases from V and 4 bases from J, with 19 bases in between. Germline lookup yields CDR1 MNHNS and CDR2 SASEGT. This CDR3 is built from 15 residues. This chain's CDR3 is CASTPGERIFYGYTF. The CDR3, as DNA: TGTGCCAGCACCCCTGGGGAACGTATCTTCTATGGCTACACCTTC.

This clonotype has at least ten counts. The V and J genes are TRBV10-3 and TRBJ1-2; D unclear. The germline V and J ends were trimmed by 0 bases and 4 bases, with 9 bases remaining between them. Germline assignment: CDR1 ENHRY and CDR2 SYGVKD. The CDR3 loop spans 14 amino acids. The CDR3 coding sequence is TGTGCCATCAGTGAGTCTATGAGGAGCTATGGCTACACCTTC. It is translated as CAISESMRSYGYTF.